This TCR beta chain was observed in a study of blood T cell repertoires in COVID-19. CDR1 is GTSNPN and CDR2 is SVGIG in the germline V gene (reference sequence). The CDR3 extends over 14 amino acids. With V trimmed by 2 bases and J by 6 bases, 6 bases remained unmatched. Clones were read by immunoSEQ multiplex PCR, and TCRdb kept only the in-frame ones, dropping some. The sample lists some 80,000 clones, less than 90% occurring once. This clonotype originated in a man between 60 and 75 years old with active or convalescent COVID-19. The sample taken for sequencing was peripheral blood. V usage is TRBV30 and J usage is TRBJ2-1; 8 bases are a match to TRBD1. In DNA, the CDR3 is TGTGCCTGGAGTAGTGGGACAGGCCTCAATGAGCAGTTCTTC. It encodes CAWSSGTGLNEQFF.